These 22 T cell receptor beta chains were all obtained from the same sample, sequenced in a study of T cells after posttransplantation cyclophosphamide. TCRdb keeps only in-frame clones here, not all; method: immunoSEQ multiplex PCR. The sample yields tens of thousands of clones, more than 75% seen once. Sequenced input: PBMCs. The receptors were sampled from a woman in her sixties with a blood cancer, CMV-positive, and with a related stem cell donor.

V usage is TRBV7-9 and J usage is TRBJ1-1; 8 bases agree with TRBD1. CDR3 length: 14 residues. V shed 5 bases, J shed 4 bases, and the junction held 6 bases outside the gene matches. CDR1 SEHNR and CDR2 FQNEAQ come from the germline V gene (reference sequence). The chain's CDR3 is CASSPGQGGTEAFF. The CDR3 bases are TGTGCCAGCAGCCCAGGACAGGGCGGCACTGAAGCTTTCTTT.

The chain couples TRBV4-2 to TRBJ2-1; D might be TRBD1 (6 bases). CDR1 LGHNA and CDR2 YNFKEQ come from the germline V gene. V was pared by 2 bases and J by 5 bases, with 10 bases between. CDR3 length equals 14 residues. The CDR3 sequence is CASSQQGGNNEQFF. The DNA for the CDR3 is TGTGCCAGCAGCCAACAAGGGGGAAACAATGAGCAGTTCTTC.

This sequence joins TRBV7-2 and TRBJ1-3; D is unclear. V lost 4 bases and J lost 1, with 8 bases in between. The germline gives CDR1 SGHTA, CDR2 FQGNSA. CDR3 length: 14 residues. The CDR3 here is CASSSQFSGNTIYF. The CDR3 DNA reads TGTGCCAGCAGCTCACAGTTTTCTGGAAACACCATATATTTT.

CDR3 DNA sequence: TGTGCCAGTAGTTTACACTCCGGGGGGGAAAAACTGTTTTTT. It yields the protein CASSLHSGGEKLFF. V and J are TRBV19 and TRBJ1-4; a possible D gene is TRBD1 (5 bases). Trimming took 5 bases from V and 8 from J, leaving 15 bases between them. The CDR3 has 14 residues. The germline V gene has CDR1 LNHDA and CDR2 SQIVND (reference sequence).

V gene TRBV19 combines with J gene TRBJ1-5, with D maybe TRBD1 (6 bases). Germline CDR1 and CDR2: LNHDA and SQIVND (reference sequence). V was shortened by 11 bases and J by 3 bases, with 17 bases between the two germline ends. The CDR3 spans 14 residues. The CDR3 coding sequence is TGTGCCTCGCAAACCAGGGGCGACAATCAGCCCCAGCATTTT. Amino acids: CASQTRGDNQPQHF.

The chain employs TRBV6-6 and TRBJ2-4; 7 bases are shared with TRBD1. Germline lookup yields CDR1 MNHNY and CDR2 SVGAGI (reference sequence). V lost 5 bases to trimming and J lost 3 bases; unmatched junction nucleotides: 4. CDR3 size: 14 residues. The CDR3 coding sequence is TGTGCCAGCAGTGACAGGGTCGTCAAAAACATTCAGTACTTC. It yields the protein CASSDRVVKNIQYF.

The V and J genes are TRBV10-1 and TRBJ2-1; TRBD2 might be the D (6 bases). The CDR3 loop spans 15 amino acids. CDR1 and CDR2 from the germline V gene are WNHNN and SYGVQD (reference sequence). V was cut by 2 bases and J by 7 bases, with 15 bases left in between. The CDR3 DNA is TGCGCCAGCAGTGAGGTTACTAGCCCACCTAATGAGCAGTTCTTC. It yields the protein CASSEVTSPPNEQFF.

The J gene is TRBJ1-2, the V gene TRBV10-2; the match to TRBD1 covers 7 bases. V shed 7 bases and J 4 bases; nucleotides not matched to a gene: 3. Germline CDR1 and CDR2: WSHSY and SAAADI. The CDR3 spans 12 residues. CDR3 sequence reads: CASTRDSYGYTF. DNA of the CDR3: TGCGCCAGCACCCGGGACAGCTATGGCTACACCTTC.

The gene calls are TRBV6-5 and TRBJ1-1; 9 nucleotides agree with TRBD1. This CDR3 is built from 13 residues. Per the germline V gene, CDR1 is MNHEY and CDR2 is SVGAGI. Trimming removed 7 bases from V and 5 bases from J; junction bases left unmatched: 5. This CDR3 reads CASKQGAGTEAFF. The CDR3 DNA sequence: TGTGCCAGCAAACAGGGGGCTGGGACTGAAGCTTTCTTT.

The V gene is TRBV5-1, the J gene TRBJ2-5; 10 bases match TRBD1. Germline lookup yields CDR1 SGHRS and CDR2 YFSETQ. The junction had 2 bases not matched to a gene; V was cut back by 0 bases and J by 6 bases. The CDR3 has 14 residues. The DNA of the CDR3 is TGCGCCAGCAGCTTGGGGACAGGGGGACAGACCCAGTACTTC. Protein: CASSLGTGGQTQYF.

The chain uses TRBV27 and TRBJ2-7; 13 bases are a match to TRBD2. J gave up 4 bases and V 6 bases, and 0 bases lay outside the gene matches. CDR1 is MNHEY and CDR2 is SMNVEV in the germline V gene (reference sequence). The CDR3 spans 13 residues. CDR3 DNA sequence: TGTGCCAGCAGACTAGCGGGAGGGTACGAGCAGTACTTC. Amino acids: CASRLAGGYEQYF.

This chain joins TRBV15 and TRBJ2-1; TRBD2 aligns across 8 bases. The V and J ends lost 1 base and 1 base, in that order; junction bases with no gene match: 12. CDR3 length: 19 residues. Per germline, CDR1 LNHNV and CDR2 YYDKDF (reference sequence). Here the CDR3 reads CATSRGHSSGTSSYNEQFF. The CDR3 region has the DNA TGTGCCACCAGCAGAGGCCATAGTAGCGGGACCTCGTCCTACAATGAGCAGTTCTTC. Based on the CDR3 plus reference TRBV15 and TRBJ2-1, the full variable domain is DAMVIQNPRYQVTQFGKPVTLSCSQTLNHNVMYWYQQKSSQAPKLLFHYYDKDFNNEADTPDNFQSRRPNTSFCFLDIRSPGLGDTAMYLCATSRGHSSGTSSYNEQFFGPGTRLTVL.

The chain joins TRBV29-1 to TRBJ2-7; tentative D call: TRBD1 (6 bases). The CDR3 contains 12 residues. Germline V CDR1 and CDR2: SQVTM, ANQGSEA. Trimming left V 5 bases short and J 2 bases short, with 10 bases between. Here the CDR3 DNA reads TGCAGCGTTCTCAGGGGAACCTACGAGCAGTACTTC. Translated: CSVLRGTYEQYF.

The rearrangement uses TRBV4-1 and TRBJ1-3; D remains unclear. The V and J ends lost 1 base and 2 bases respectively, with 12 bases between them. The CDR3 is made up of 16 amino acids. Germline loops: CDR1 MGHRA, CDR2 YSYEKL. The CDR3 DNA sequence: TGCGCCAGCAGCCAAGTCCAGTCAAACGCTGGAAACACCATATATTTT. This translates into CASSQVQSNAGNTIYF.

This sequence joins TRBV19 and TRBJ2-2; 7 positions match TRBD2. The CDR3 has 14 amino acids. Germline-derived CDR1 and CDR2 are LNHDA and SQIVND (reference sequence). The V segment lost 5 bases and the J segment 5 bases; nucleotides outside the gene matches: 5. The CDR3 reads CASSSHSGTGELFF. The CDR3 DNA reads TGTGCCAGTAGTTCTCATAGCGGGACCGGGGAGCTGTTTTTT.

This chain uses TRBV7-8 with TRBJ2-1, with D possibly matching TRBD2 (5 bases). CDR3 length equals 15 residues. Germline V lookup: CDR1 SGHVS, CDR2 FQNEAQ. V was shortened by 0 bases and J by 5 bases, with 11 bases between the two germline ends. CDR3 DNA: TGTGCCAGCAGCTTAGCGGTAGCGATCGACAATGAGCAGTTCTTC. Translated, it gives CASSLAVAIDNEQFF.

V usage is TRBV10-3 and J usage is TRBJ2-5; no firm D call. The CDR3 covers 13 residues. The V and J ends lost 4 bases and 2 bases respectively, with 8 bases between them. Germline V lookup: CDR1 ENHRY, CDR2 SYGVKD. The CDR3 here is CAISVSVQETQYF. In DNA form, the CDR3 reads TGTGCCATCAGTGTTTCAGTTCAAGAGACCCAGTACTTC.

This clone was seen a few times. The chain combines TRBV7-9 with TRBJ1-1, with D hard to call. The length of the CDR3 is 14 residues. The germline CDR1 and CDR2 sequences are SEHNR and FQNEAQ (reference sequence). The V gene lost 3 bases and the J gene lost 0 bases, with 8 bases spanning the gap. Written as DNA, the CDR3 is TGTGCCAGCAGCTTGGTGGAGATGAACACTGAAGCTTTCTTT. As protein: CASSLVEMNTEAFF. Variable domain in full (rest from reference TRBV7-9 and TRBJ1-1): DTGVSQNPRHKITKRGQNVTFRCDPISEHNRLYWYRQTLGQGPEFLTYFQNEAQLEKSRLLSDRFSAERPKGSFSTLEIQRTEQGDSAMYLCASSLVEMNTEAFFGQGTRLTVV.

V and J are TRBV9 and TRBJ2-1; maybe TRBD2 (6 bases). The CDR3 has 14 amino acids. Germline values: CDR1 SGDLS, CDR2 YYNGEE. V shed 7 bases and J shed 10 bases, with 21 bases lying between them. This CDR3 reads CASGSRTNEMEQFF. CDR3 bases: TGTGCCAGCGGCTCTAGGACTAACGAGATGGAGCAGTTCTTC.

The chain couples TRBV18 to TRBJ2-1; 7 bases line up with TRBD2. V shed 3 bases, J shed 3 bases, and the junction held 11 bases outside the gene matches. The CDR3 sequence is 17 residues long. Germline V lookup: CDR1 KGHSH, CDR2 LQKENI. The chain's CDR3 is CASSPPPGLVNYNEQFF. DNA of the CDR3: TGTGCCAGCTCACCTCCCCCAGGACTAGTTAACTACAATGAGCAGTTCTTC.

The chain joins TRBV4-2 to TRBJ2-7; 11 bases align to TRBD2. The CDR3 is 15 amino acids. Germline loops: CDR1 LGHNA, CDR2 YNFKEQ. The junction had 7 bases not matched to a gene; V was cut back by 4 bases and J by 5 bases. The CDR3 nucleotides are TGTGCCAGCAGCCCCTCCCTAGCGGGAGGAAACGAGCAGTACTTC. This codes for CASSPSLAGGNEQYF.

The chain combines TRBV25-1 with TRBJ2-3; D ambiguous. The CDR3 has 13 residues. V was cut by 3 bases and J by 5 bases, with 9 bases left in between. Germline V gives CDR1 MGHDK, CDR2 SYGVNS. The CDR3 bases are TGTGCCAGCAGTGATTTTGGGCGAGATACGCAGTATTTT. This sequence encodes CASSDFGRDTQYF.